Below are 5 T cell receptor beta chains sequenced from a single sample in a study of identical twins listed by TCRdb under 2016. Receptor libraries were prepared by 5' RACE. Sequencing instrument: Illumina HiSeq 2000. TCRdb reanalyzed the raw reads on its own, using fastp at Q25 for trimming and MiXCR for clone calling, and kept in-frame beta chains. All rows with the same CDR3 protein become a single entry with the most common DNA and genes. In all, the sample holds under 1 million distinct CDR3 sequences, and 12% of those were seen once. Around 1.5% of the sample rests with the top ten. The same sample was also used in a study of yellow fever vaccine responses in identical twins.

Sequences were obtained from PBMCs. The receptors originated from a woman aged 18-29 years in good health.

This clonotype was observed a handful of times. The chain joins TRBV7-9 to TRBJ2-5; 13 bases line up with TRBD2. The CDR3 spans 16 residues. From germline, CDR1 is SEHNR and CDR2 FQNEAQ (reference sequence). The ends lost 5 bases at V and 4 bases at J; junction bases unmatched: 7. CDR3 sequence (DNA): TGTGCCAGCAGCGCACTAGCGGGGGGGCCATCAGAGACCCAGTACTTC. This codes for CASSALAGGPSETQYF.

This clonotype has at least ten counts. V is TRBV29-1 and J is TRBJ2-3, with no clear D. The germline V gene has CDR1 SQVTM and CDR2 ANQGSEA. The ends were cut back, 0 bases at V and 10 bases at J, with 11 bases in the middle. This CDR3 is built from 12 residues. The CDR3 is CSVEERLISQYF. CDR3 in DNA: TGCAGCGTTGAAGAGCGGCTCATTTCGCAGTATTTT.

This chain connects TRBV5-1 to TRBJ2-2, with 7 bases aligning to TRBD1. Germline V CDR1 and CDR2: SGHRS, YFSETQ. V was pared by 2 bases and J by 5 bases, with 9 bases of the junction left unmatched. This CDR3 contains 16 residues. In DNA, the CDR3 is TGCGCCAGCAGCTTTATTACAGGGGCTGGGACCGGGGAGCTGTTTTTT. This gives the protein CASSFITGAGTGELFF.

This clonotype was counted between two and nine times. The V gene is TRBV12-3 or TRBV12-4, the J gene TRBJ1-2; 7 bases align to TRBD1. The CDR3 covers 14 residues. V trimming: 2 bases; J trimming: 5 bases; junction bases outside the gene matches: 5. CDR3 amino acids: CASSLSGTAYGYTF. In DNA form, the CDR3 reads TGTGCCAGCAGTTTAAGTGGGACAGCTTATGGCTACACCTTC.

The gene calls are TRBV5-5 and TRBJ1-5, with D unresolved. Per the germline V gene, CDR1 is SGHKS and CDR2 is YYEKEE (reference sequence). The germline V and J ends were trimmed by 4 bases and 5 bases, with 10 bases remaining between them. The CDR3 is made up of 13 amino acids. CDR3 protein: CASSTIPYQPQHF. The DNA for the CDR3 is TGTGCCAGCAGCACAATTCCCTATCAGCCCCAGCATTTT.